This T cell receptor (beta chain) was retrieved from a study of cytomegalovirus exposure and HLA in healthy donors. For the study at large: Earlier findings included roughly 100 million unique TCR beta sequences obtained from 150 million to 200 million T cells.

60 Vbeta and 13 Jbeta primers were used in PCR. Repertoires were generated with immunoSEQ multiplex PCR, while TCRdb's copy carries only in-frame clones and drops some. Among about 140,000 clones listed, roughly four fifths were seen once. Worth noting for this clone: Its antigen is undetermined.

Germline loops: CDR1 SNHLY, CDR2 FYNNEI. V shed 7 bases, J shed 2 bases, and the junction held 1 base outside the gene matches. CDR3 length: 13 amino acids. Study results and caveats: Later analysis showed TCR association rates varying by HLA locus, highest for DRB1 and lowest for HLA-C. In most subjects, TCR beta sequences reportedly gave accurate predictions of HLA-A and HLA-B alleles. Reports indicated that the classifier achieved high specificity and sensitivity in diagnosing cytomegalovirus status.

The V call is TRBV2, the J call TRBJ1-3, with TRBD1 matching over 8 bases. This clonotype was obtained from a man aged 18 to 30 in good health and CMV-seropositive. Sequences were obtained from PBMCs. The CDR3 here is CASTRGPGNTIYF. Written as DNA, the CDR3 is TGTGCCAGCACCAGGGGGCCTGGAAACACCATATATTTT.